This T cell receptor (beta chain) was found in a study of CXCR3-negative and CXCR3-positive naive CD8 T cells. About the research overall: The TRB read total, approximately 130 million, broke down to about 1.5 +/- 0.3 million reads per library.

TRB cDNA was prepared as libraries by UMI-labeled 5' RACE. TCRdb reprocessed the 5' RACE reads; each CDR3 protein has one entry and no DNA is given. The sample includes approximately 20,000 distinct CDR3 sequences. General observations from the study: Memory CD8+ cells had much lower diversity, and both naive subsets had comparably high diversity. Memory cells showed distinct TRBV-TRBJ patterns, while the two naive subsets matched.

All CD8+ T cell subsets were sorted in triplicate at hundreds of thousands of cells each. Germline CDR1 GTSNPN, CDR2 SVGIG (reference sequence). This CDR3 comprises 14 residues. On this clonotype: What it binds is unknown.

Sequencing was performed on memory CD8+ T cells from blood. The clonotype originates from a human donor in good health. Some clones in this sample may be carry-over from other donors' samples. This sequence joins TRBV30 and TRBJ2-7; there is no DNA to check the TCRdb D call of TRBD1. CDR3 sequence reads: CAWSEDRGGYEQYF. Combining the CDR3 with reference TRBV30 and TRBJ2-7 gives the whole variable domain SQTIHQWPATLVQPVGSPLSLECTVEGTSNPNLYWYRQAAGRGLQLLFYSVGIGQISSEVPQNLSASRPQDRQFILSSKKLLLSDSGFYLCAWSEDRGGYEQYFGPGTRLTVT.